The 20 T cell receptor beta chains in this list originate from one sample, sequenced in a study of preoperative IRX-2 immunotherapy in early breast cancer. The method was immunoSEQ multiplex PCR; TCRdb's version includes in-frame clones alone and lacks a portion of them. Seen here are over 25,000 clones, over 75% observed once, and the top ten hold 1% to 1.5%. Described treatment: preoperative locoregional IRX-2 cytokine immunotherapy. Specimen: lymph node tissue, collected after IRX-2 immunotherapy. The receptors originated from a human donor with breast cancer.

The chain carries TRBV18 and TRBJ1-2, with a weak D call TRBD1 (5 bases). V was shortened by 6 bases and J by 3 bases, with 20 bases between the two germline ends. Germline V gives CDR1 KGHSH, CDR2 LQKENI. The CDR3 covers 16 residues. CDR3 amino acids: CASSLTTQAPHYGYTF. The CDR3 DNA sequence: TGTGCCAGCTCGCTAACTACACAGGCCCCTCACTATGGCTACACCTTC.

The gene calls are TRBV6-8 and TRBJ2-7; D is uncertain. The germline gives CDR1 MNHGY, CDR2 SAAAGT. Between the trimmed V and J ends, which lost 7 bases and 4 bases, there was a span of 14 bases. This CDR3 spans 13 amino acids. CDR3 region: CASTPGSLYEQYV. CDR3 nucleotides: TGTGCCAGCACCCCTGGCAGCCTTTACGAGCAGTACGTC.

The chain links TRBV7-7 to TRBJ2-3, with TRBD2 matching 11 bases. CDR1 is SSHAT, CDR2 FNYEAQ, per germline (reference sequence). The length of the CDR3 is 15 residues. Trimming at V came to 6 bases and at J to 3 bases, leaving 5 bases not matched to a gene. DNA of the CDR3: TGTGCCAGCAGTCCTAGCGGGGGGAGGACAGATACGCAGTATTTT. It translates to CASSPSGGRTDTQYF. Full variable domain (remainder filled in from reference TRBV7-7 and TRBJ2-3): GAGVSQSPRYKVTKRGQDVTLRCDPISSHATLYWYQQALGQGPEFLTYFNYEAQPDKSGLPSDRFSAERPEGSISTLTIQRTEQRDSAMYRCASSPSGGRTDTQYFGPGTRLTVL.

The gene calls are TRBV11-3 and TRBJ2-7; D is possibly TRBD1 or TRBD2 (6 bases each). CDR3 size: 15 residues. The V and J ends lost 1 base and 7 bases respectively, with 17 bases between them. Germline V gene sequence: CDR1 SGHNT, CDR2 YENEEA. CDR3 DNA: TGTGCCAGCAGCTTAGGGTCGGGGGCTAACTATGAGCAGTACTTC. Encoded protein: CASSLGSGANYEQYF.

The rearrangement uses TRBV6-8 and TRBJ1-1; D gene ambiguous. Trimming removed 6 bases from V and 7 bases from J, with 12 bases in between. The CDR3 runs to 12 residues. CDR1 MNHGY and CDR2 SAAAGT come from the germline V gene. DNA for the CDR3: TGTGCCAGCAGCTATAATAAGAATGAAGCTTTCTTT. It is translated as CASSYNKNEAFF.

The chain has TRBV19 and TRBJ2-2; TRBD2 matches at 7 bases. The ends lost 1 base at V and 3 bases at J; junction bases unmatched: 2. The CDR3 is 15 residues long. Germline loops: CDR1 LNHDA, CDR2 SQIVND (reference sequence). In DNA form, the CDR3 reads TGTGCCAGTAGTATAGTGGGGGGGTACACCGGGGAGCTGTTTTTT. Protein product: CASSIVGGYTGELFF.

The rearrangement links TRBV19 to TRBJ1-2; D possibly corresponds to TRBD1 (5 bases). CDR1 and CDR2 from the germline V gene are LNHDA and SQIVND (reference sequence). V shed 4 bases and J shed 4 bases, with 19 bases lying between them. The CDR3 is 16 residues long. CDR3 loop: CASSTPSQAGGYGYTF. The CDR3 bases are TGTGCCAGTAGTACCCCATCTCAGGCTGGGGGCTATGGCTACACCTTC.

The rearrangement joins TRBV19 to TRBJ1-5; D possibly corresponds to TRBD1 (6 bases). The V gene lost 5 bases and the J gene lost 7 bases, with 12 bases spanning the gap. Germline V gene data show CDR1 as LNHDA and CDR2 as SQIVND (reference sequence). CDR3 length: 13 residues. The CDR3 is CASSQGRGQPQHF. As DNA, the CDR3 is TGTGCCAGTAGTCAGGGGCGGGGGCAGCCCCAGCATTTT.

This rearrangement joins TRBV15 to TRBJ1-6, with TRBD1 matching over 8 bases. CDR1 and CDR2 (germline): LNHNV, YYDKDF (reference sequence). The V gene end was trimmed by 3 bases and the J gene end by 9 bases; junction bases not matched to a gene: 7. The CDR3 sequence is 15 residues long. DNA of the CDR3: TGTGCCACCAGCAGCCGGACAGGGAGGAGTTCACCCCTCCACTTT. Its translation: CATSSRTGRSSPLHF.

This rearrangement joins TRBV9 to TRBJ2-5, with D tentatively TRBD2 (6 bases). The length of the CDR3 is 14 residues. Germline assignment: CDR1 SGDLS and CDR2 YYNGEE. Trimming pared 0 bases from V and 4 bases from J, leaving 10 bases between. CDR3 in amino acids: CASSVGRAGETQYF. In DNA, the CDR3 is TGTGCCAGCAGCGTAGGAAGAGCGGGAGAGACCCAGTACTTC.

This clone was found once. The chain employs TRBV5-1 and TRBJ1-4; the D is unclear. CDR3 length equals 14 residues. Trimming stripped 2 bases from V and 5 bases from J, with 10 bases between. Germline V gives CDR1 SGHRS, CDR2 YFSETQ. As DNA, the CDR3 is TGCGCCAGCAGCTTAAGGTTGGGAAATGAAAAACTGTTTTTT. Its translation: CASSLRLGNEKLFF.

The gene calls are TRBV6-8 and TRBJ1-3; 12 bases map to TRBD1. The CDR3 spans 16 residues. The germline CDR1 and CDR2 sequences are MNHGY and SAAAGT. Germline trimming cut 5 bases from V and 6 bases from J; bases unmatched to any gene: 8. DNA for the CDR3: TGTGCCAGCAGTCGCCTAGGGACAGGGGGCTCAAACACCATATATTTT. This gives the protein CASSRLGTGGSNTIYF.

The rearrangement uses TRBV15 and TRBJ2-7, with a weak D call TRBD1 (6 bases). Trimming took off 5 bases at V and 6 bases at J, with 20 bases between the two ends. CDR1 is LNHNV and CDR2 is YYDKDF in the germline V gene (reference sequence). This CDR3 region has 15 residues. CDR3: CATSRGQRGTSEQYF. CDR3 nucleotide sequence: TGTGCCACCAGCCGCGGCCAAAGGGGGACGAGCGAGCAGTACTTC.

CDR3 region: CASLGGAGGYTF. DNA of the CDR3: TGTGCCTCCTTAGGGGGGGCAGGTGGCTACACCTTC. The chain links TRBV30 to TRBJ1-2; possible D gene TRBD1, 6 bases. In germline, CDR1 is GTSNPN, CDR2 SVGIG (reference sequence). V was cut by 7 bases and J by 7 bases, with 16 bases left in between. The CDR3 covers 12 residues.

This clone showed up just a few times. The CDR3 region is CASRDKSTDTQYF. DNA for the CDR3: TGTGCCAGTAGAGACAAAAGCACAGATACGCAGTATTTT. V usage is TRBV19 and J usage is TRBJ2-3; D uncertain. Germline-derived CDR1 and CDR2 are LNHDA and SQIVND (reference sequence). The germline V and J ends were trimmed by 6 bases and 0 bases, with 7 bases remaining between them. The CDR3 is 13 amino acids.

The CDR3 here is CASSNRGGMNTEAFF. The DNA for the CDR3 is TGTGCCAGCAGCAACAGGGGGGGGATGAACACTGAAGCTTTCTTT. This chain joins TRBV6-8 and TRBJ1-1; 8 bases match TRBD1. Trimming removed 6 bases from V and 0 bases from J; junction bases left unmatched: 6. Per the germline V gene, CDR1 is MNHGY and CDR2 is SAAAGT. CDR3 length: 15 amino acids.

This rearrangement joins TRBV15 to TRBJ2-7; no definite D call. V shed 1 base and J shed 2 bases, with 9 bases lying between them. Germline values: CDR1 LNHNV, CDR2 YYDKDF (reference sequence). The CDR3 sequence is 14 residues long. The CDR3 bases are TGTGCCACCAGCAGAGCTGGCAGCCCCTACGAGCAGTACGTC. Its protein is CATSRAGSPYEQYV.

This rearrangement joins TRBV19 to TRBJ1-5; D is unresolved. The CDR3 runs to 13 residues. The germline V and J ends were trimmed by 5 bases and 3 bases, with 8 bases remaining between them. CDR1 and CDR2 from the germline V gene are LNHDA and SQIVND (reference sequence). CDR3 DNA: TGTGCCAGTAGTTTGAGGGACAATCAGCCCCAGCATTTT. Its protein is CASSLRDNQPQHF.

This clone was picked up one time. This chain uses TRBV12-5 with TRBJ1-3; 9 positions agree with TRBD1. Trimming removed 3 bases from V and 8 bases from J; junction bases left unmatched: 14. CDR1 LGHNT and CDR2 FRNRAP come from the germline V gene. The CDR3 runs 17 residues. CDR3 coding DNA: TGTGCTAGTGGTTTACCTTTACAGGGGGCCGGGAGCTACACCATATATTTT. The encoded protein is CASGLPLQGAGSYTIYF.

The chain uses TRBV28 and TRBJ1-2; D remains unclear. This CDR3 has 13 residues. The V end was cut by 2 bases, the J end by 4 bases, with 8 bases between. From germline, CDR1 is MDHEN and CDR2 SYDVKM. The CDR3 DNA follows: TGTGCCAGCAGTTTAGGCGGCCGCTATGGCTACACCTTC. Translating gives CASSLGGRYGYTF.